These T cell receptor beta chains were read from a single sample in a study of regulatory T cells in long-lasting Graves disease. MiXCR was run by TCRdb on the multiplex PCR reads, yielding one entry per CDR3 protein. The table lists around 500,000 distinct CDR3 sequences, around 15% of them singletons. These records were also assigned to another study, of T cells in Graves' hyperthyroidism and ophthalmopathy.

Sequenced material: peripheral blood mononuclear cells (PBMCs), taken at new diagnosis, from a patient treated with antithyroid drugs. All receptors come from a woman aged 40 to 65 with Graves disease. Both conserved end residues are part of each CDR3. A D gene is named only where the DNA matches it firmly. Clone size is given for some rows only: seen once, a few or many times, or a class if the clone is expanded.

j_call,v_call,d_call,clone_size,cdr3_nt,cdr3_aa
TRBJ1-2,TRBV15,TRBD1,-,TGTGCCACCAGCAGAGTGGGGCAGGGGGCCTATGGCTACACCTTC,CATSRVGQGAYGYTF
TRBJ2-7,TRBV4-1,TRBD1,few,TGCGCCAGCAGCCAAATTAGAATCGGCGGGACAGGGATCCACGAGCAGTACTTC,CASSQIRIGGTGIHEQYF
TRBJ2-3,TRBV7-2,-,many,TGTGCCAGCACCCAGACCGCCCTTTCAGATACGCAGTATTTT,CASTQTALSDTQYF
TRBJ2-3,TRBV18,-,many,TGTGCCAGCTCACCCACGGCAGGGGTAACAGATACGCAGTATTTT,CASSPTAGVTDTQYF
TRBJ2-1,TRBV20-1,TRBD2,-,TGCAGTGCTAGAGTCCCTGCGGGGGACCTTGCCTACAATGAGCAGTTCTTC,CSARVPAGDLAYNEQFF
TRBJ2-1,TRBV7-9,-,many,TGTGCCAGCAGCCCTCCCGGGGTGGCCTGGGAGCAGTTCTTC,CASSPPGVAWEQFF
TRBJ1-1,TRBV30,TRBD1,many,TGTGCCTGGAGTATGGACAGGAGGAACACTGAAGCTTTCTTT,CAWSMDRRNTEAFF
TRBJ1-1,TRBV14,-,-,TGTGCCAGCAGCCAGACTTCTGGGGGAAGGGTTCGCACTGAAGCTTTCTTT,CASSQTSGGRVRTEAFF
TRBJ1-4,TRBV13,-,-,TGTGCCAGCAGCTTGACGGGGGGATTTTTAGCTAATGAAAAACTGTTTTTT,CASSLTGGFLANEKLFF
TRBJ1-1,TRBV20-1,-,few,TGCAGTGCTAGGAAAGGGATTGACACTGAAGCTTTCTTT,CSARKGIDTEAFF
TRBJ2-2,TRBV4-1,-,few,TGCGCCAGCAGCCAACTCCAACCGGGGAAGGGCTGGGAGCTGTTTTTT,CASSQLQPGKGWELFF
TRBJ2-7,TRBV5-1,-,once,TGCGCCAGCAGCCGTAATGACTTTCGGAGCTCCTACGAGCAGTACTTC,CASSRNDFRSSYEQYF
TRBJ1-4,TRBV29-1,TRBD1,many,TGCAGCGCCCGGGGGACAGGGACGGGAAAACTGTTTTTT,CSARGTGTGKLFF
TRBJ1-5,TRBV13,TRBD1,many,TGTGCCAGCAGCCAAGGGACAGGGGGGTATCAGCCCCAGCATTTT,CASSQGTGGYQPQHF
TRBJ1-3,TRBV4-1,TRBD1,-,TGCGCCAGCAGCCAAGATTTGGGGACAGGGGAGCTTCGTGGAAACACCATATATTTT,CASSQDLGTGELRGNTIYF
TRBJ1-1,TRBV5-6,-,many,TGTGCCAGCAGCTTGTTGTATGGAACTGAAGCTTTCTTT,CASSLLYGTEAFF
TRBJ2-7,TRBV24-1,-,many,TGTGCCACCAGTCAGGGCTACGAGCAGTACTTC,CATSQGYEQYF
TRBJ2-1,TRBV7-3,-,-,TGTGCCAGCAGCCAATATAGCCCCTCCTCAGGGTACAATGAGCAGTTCTTC,CASSQYSPSSGYNEQFF
TRBJ2-7,TRBV10-2,-,-,TGCGCCAGCAGTGAGCCCGGCAGGACGACCGTAGCTTACGAGCAGTACTTC,CASSEPGRTTVAYEQYF
TRBJ2-2,TRBV11-2,-,-,TGTGCCAGCAGCACTCCCCGGACAGTCAGAACCCGGGAGCTGTTTTTT,CASSTPRTVRTRELFF
TRBJ2-1,TRBV11-2,TRBD1,-,TGTGCCAGCAGCTCGAGGACAGGGGGCACCTACAATGAGCAGTTCTTC,CASSSRTGGTYNEQFF
TRBJ2-3,TRBV20-1,-,many,TGCAGTGCTGAGAGTCGGAGTTTAGGCACAGATACGCAGTATTTT,CSAESRSLGTDTQYF
TRBJ2-7,TRBV6-5,TRBD1,-,TGTGCCAGCAGTTACTCGAGGAAACAGGGGGGATACGAGCAGTACTTC,CASSYSRKQGGYEQYF